This T cell receptor (beta chain) stems from a study of shared clonotypes between healthy human individuals. Only CD45RO-negative cells positively selected for CCR7 counted as naive CD8 cells, so terminally differentiated effector memory CD45RA+ cells were excluded. V shed 0 bases and J 3 bases; nucleotides not matched to a gene: 1. The germline CDR1 and CDR2 sequences are MNHNY and SVGAGI (reference sequence). The CDR3 consists of 16 residues. The assay was immunoSEQ multiplex PCR, and TCRdb's table has in-frame clones only and misses some. The sample shows 630,000 or so clones, more than 95% of them seen only once.

What was sequenced was naive CD8+ T cells sorted from blood. The clonotype comes from a man aged 30 to 39 in good health. V and J are TRBV6-6 and TRBJ2-1; 11 nucleotides agree with TRBD2. CDR3 coding DNA: TGTGCCAGCAGTTACTCAACTAGCGGGGGCTACAATGAGCAGTTCTTC. This gives the protein CASSYSTSGGYNEQFF.